The 2 T cell receptor beta chains below were found in one sample sequenced in a study of Graves' ophthalmopathy and Graves' hyperthyroidism. The TCR beta CDR3 regions underwent amplification from RNA transcripts. HTBI-primed first-round RT-PCR preceded second-round multiplex PCR. TCRdb reanalysed the multiplex PCR reads using MiXCR and keeps one entry per CDR3 protein. Of roughly 400,000 distinct CDR3 sequences listed, approximately 15% are singletons. The material sequenced was peripheral blood. The receptors originated from a woman between 18 and 30 years old with stable Graves' hyperthyroidism.

This sequence joins TRBV12-3 or TRBV12-4 and TRBJ1-1; no reliable D call. The CDR3 contains 15 residues. V was cut by 4 bases and J by 1 base, with 13 bases left in between. CDR3 bases: TGTGCCAGCAGTTACTCTGCAGGATCGAACACTGAAGCTTTCTTT. It yields the protein CASSYSAGSNTEAFF.

This clonotype has ten or more counts. This chain joins TRBV10-3 and TRBJ1-1; TRBD1 aligns across 7 bases. Trimming removed 6 bases from V and 4 bases from J; junction bases left unmatched: 5. The CDR3 has 13 amino acids. Looked up from germline, CDR1 is ENHRY and CDR2 is SYGVKD. The CDR3 nucleotides are TGTGCCATCAGGGGTACAGGGGTCACTGAAGCTTTCTTT. Translation: CAIRGTGVTEAFF.